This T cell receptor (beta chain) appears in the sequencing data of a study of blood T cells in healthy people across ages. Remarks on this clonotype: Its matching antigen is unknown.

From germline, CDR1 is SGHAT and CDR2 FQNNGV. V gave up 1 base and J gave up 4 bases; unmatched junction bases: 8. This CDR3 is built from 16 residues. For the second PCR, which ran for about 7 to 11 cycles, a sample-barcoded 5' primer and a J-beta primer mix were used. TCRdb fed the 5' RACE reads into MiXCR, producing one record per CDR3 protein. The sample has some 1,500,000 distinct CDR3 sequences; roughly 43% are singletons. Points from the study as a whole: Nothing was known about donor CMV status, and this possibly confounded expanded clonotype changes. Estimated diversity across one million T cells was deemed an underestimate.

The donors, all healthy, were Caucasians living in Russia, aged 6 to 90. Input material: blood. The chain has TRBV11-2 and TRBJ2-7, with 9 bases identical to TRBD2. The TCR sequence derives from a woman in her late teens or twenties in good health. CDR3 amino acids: CASSLVPSGTIYEQYF. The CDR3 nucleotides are TGTGCCAGCAGCTTAGTACCTAGCGGGACTATATACGAGCAGTACTTC.